This T cell receptor (beta chain) was obtained from a study of blood T cell repertoires in COVID-19. Study-level information: Whether acute or convalescent, the COVID-19 samples came from the United States, Italy and Spain. PBMCs, B-cell-depleted T cells, or T cells provided the cDNA or gDNA that made up the material.

This CDR3 region has 16 residues. Germline trimming cut 2 bases from V and 5 bases from J; bases unmatched to any gene: 7. Germline V CDR1 and CDR2: SGHNT, YYREEE (reference sequence). Per the study methods: Researchers report that nucleated cell counts were estimated from reference gene primer amplification. Data came from immunoSEQ multiplex PCR; TCRdb stores just in-frame clones and leaves some out. For V, J and clone size, that table is used; D and trimming come from the DNA. The sample contains 55,000 or so clones, around 87% of which appear only once. The V and J genes are TRBV5-4 and TRBJ2-2; TRBD1 matches 9 bases. Sequenced sample: peripheral blood. This TCR came from a man aged 60 to 75 with active or convalescent COVID-19. The CDR3 loop is CASSLKGQGGTGELFF. The CDR3 DNA reads as TGTGCCAGCAGCTTAAAGGGACAGGGAGGGACCGGGGAGCTGTTTTTT.